The present T cell receptor (beta chain) was sequenced within a study of blood T cell repertoires in COVID-19. Study as a whole: Acute and convalescent COVID-19 samples came from the United States, Italy and Spain.

The CDR3 length is 15 residues. Between the trimmed V and J ends, which lost 1 base and 2 bases, there was a span of 9 bases. From germline, CDR1 is SGHVS and CDR2 FQNEAQ. Source study methods: Amplifying reference gene primers gave estimates of nucleated cell counts. Libraries were prepared by immunoSEQ multiplex PCR; TCRdb keeps only in-frame clonotypes and omits some of them. From that table come the V and J calls and clone size; the DNA was used to work out D and trimming. The sample carries approximately 300,000 clones, 80% to 95% recorded once. The receptor was isolated from a woman aged 30 to 39 who had recovered from COVID-19. The specimen was PBMCs or T cells enriched from blood (not recorded which). J is TRBJ1-3 and V is TRBV7-8; a possible D gene is TRBD1 (6 bases). The CDR3 reads CASSLDRAPGNTIYF. For the CDR3, the DNA is TGTGCCAGCAGCTTAGACAGGGCACCTGGAAACACCATATATTTT.